The T cell receptor (beta chain) described here comes from a study of CD8+ T cells in alopecia areata. In each case, RNA was isolated and then reverse transcribed into cDNA as the sequencing template. The protocol was immunoSEQ multiplex PCR, while the TCRdb copy is restricted to in-frame clones and leaves out a portion. This sample includes 290,000 or so clones with no singletons; its ten biggest clones take up 1.2%. The authors sorted pooled cutaneous lymph node cells using CD4, CD8alpha, NKG2D, NKG2ACE and other markers. Study observations and caveats: It was lesional scalp, especially alopecia totalis/universalis, that showed higher clonality than normal scalp.

The germline V and J ends were trimmed by 4 bases and 1 base, with 8 bases remaining between them. The V gene's germline CDR1 is FNHDT and CDR2 SITEND (reference sequence). This CDR3 is 13 amino acids long. There are a few counts of this clone. Its antigen is still unknown. Here the gene names and germline are mouse. The read is 4 residues too short to cover the CDR3 end, so that end is filled in from the germline J gene. The chain employs TRBV19 and TRBJ1-2; D may be TRBD1 (5 bases). This clonotype was obtained from a C3H/HeJ mouse with alopecia areata. MHC haplotype of the strain: H2-k. Source material: CD4+ T cells sorted from a lymph node. The CDR3 here is CASSSTENSDYTF. The part of the CDR3 DNA that was read is TGTGCCAGCAGTTCGACAGAAAACTCC.